A single sample gave rise to the 22 T cell receptor beta chains below, sequenced in a study of CD8+ T cells in alopecia areata. Following extraction, RNA underwent reverse transcription to cDNA, which served as the sequencing template. This table comes from immunoSEQ multiplex PCR, and its TCRdb copy is limited to in-frame clones, with some not included. The profile covers over 100,000 clones, none occurring a single time. Material for sequencing was lesional skin. The source of these receptors is a C3H/HeJ mouse with alopecia areata. This line is of MHC haplotype H2-k.

As to this clone: All gene names here are mouse names. Read coverage stops 4 residues before the CDR3 terminus; the germline J gene supplies the remainder. The V and J genes are TRBV13-1 and TRBJ1-2, with D tentatively TRBD1 (6 bases). This CDR3 is built from 13 residues. CDR1 NSHNY and CDR2 SYGAGN come from the germline V gene. The CDR3 spells CASSDALTGDYTF. The sequenced part of the CDR3 DNA is TGTGCCAGCAGTGATGCACTGACAGGC.

This clone appeared a few times. Gene names refer to mouse genes. Sequencing ends 4 residues short of the CDR3 end; the germline J gene provides the rest. J is TRBJ2-5 and V is TRBV13-1, with D unresolved. CDR3 length: 13 residues. Germline V gives CDR1 NSHNY, CDR2 SYGAGN. V shed 1 base and J shed 3 bases, with 6 bases lying between them. CDR3 in amino acids: CASSDPLQDTQYF. Incomplete CDR3 DNA: TGTGCCAGCAGTGATCCTCTGCAAGAC.

This clone came up a few times. All gene names here are mouse names. Coverage ceases 4 residues before the CDR3 finishes, and the germline J gene fills in the end. This chain joins TRBV19 and TRBJ2-7; the D gene is possibly TRBD1 (6 bases). The V gene's germline CDR1 is FNHDT and CDR2 SITEND (reference sequence). The CDR3 totals 13 residues. The part of the CDR3 DNA that was read is TGTGCCAGCAGTCAACAGGGAAGGGAT. Amino acid sequence: CASSQQGRD. From start to end, the CDR3 is CASSQQGRDEQYF. The full variable domain, completed using reference TRBV19 and TRBJ2-7, is GGIITQTPKFLIGQEGQKLTLKCQQNFNHDTMYWYRQDSGKGLRLIYYSITENDLQKGDLSEGYDASREKKSSFSLTVTSAQKNEMAVFLCASSQQGRDEQYFGPGTRLTVL.

There are a few counts of this clone. Genes and germline come from the mouse. The read gets to within 4 residues of the CDR3 end, and the germline J gene fills in the rest. The chain is built from TRBV13-1 and TRBJ2-5; no reliable D call. Germline CDR1 is NSHNY and CDR2 is SYGAGN. The CDR3 contains 13 residues. V was pared by 2 bases and J by 2 bases, with 6 bases between. The sequenced part of the CDR3 DNA is TGTGCCAGCAGTGACCACATCCAAGAC. The encoded protein is CASSDHIQD. In full, the CDR3 reads CASSDHIQDTQYF.

With regard to this clone: Gene names and germline match the mouse. Read sequence stops 4 residues before the CDR3 end, and the germline J gene provides the missing end. The chain links TRBV13-3 to TRBJ2-7, with 12 bases identical to TRBD2. Looked up from germline, CDR1 is NNHDY and CDR2 is SYVADS. This CDR3 region has 16 residues. J gave up 2 bases and V 2 bases, and 5 bases lay outside the gene matches. CDR3: CASSDAGTGGTYEQYF. Incomplete CDR3 DNA: TGTGCCAGCAGTGACGCCGGGACTGGGGGGACCTAT.

As to this clone: Mouse gene names apply. The CDR3 end falls 4 residues outside the read, so it is completed with the germline J gene. This chain uses TRBV19 with TRBJ2-3; 10 bases fit TRBD1. CDR1 and CDR2 (germline): FNHDT, SITEND (reference sequence). The CDR3 loop spans 16 amino acids. The ends lost 5 bases at V and 2 bases at J; junction bases unmatched: 8. CDR3 sequence reads: CASSNDRGRTAETLYF. The sequenced CDR3 bases are TGTGCCAGCAGCAACGACAGGGGGCGGACTGCAGAA. The full variable domain, with the rest looked up from reference TRBV19 and TRBJ2-3, is GGIITQTPKFLIGQEGQKLTLKCQQNFNHDTMYWYRQDSGKGLRLIYYSITENDLQKGDLSEGYDASREKKSSFSLTVTSAQKNEMAVFLCASSNDRGRTAETLYFGSGTRLTVL.

There are a few counts of this clone. These gene names are mouse names. The read falls 4 residues short of the CDR3 end, and the missing part is taken from the germline J gene. At the DNA level, this CDR3 is encoded by other sequences in the same sample as well. The chain uses TRBV13-3 and TRBJ2-5; 13 nucleotides match TRBD2. The CDR3 is made up of 16 amino acids. From germline, CDR1 is NNHDY and CDR2 SYVADS. The CDR3 sequence: CASSDPGLGGPDTQYF. The sequenced CDR3 bases are TGTGCCAGCAGTGATCCAGGACTGGGGGGGCCAGAC.

This clone was counted only a few times. TCRdb and the translated DNA give different amino acids at residue 12; the protein presented here is the one translated from the DNA. Gene and germline names: mouse. The CDR3 goes on 3 residues after the read ends, and that part is filled in from the germline J gene. The V gene is TRBV17, the J gene TRBJ1-6; D is undetermined. TRBJ1-6 is labeled an ORF, and its function is uncertain. V lost 5 bases and J 5 bases, leaving 13 bases between the germline ends. The CDR3 is made up of 15 amino acids. Per germline, CDR1 MNHDT and CDR2 YYDKIL. CDR3 amino acids: CASSPGQADNSPLYF. The DNA read from the CDR3 is TGTGCTAGCAGTCCCGGCCAGGCCGATAATTCGCCC.

Comments on this clone: At residue 10, the TCRdb protein and translated DNA are inconsistent; the protein given comes from the DNA. Germline and genes: mouse. The CDR3 end lies 3 residues beyond the end of the read and is filled in from the germline J gene. The rearrangement joins TRBV14 to TRBJ1-3, with a tentative D call TRBD1 (6 bases). The CDR3 sequence is 13 residues long. CDR1 and CDR2 from the germline V gene are SGHDT and FRDEAV. V was clipped by 3 bases and J by 7 bases, with 11 bases between them. The sequenced part of the CDR3 DNA is TGTGCCAGCAGTTCTGGGGGGCTGAATACG. Amino acids: CASSSGGLNT. The entire CDR3 protein reads CASSSGGLNTLYF.

With respect to this clone: The listed genes are named as in mouse. The read gets to within 4 residues of the CDR3 end, and the germline J gene fills in the rest. The chain is built from TRBV13-1 and TRBJ2-7; D gene unclear. Germline CDR1 reads NSHNY; CDR2 reads SYGAGN. The CDR3 spans 13 residues. The part of the CDR3 DNA that was read is TGTGCCAGCAGTGATCGACTTTTTTAT. This codes for CASSDRLFY. The full CDR3 protein reads CASSDRLFYEQYF.

In regard to this clone: The gene symbols are mouse symbols. Read coverage stops 4 residues before the CDR3 terminus; the germline J gene supplies the remainder. The J gene is TRBJ2-2, the V gene TRBV1; weak D call: TRBD1 (6 bases). Trimming took off 1 base at V and 1 base at J, with 13 bases between the two ends. From germline, CDR1 is NSQYPW and CDR2 LRSPGD (reference sequence). CDR3 length: 17 residues. Incomplete CDR3 DNA: TGCACCTGCAGTGCAGGCCCCCAGGGGAAAAACACCGGG. Protein product: CTCSAGPQGKNTG. The whole CDR3 is CTCSAGPQGKNTGQLYF.

The table lists this clone with a few counts. Mouse gene names apply. The CDR3 is cut off 4 residues early in the read; its end comes from the germline J gene. V gene TRBV19 combines with J gene TRBJ2-1, with D possibly TRBD1 on 6 matching bases. The length of the CDR3 is 15 residues. CDR1 and CDR2 (germline): FNHDT, SITEND (reference sequence). V lost 5 bases to trimming and J lost 1 base, with 13 bases between them. The CDR3 bases that were read are TGTGCCAGCAGACCCCGGACAGAAAACTATGCT. Its translation is CASRPRTENYA. The whole CDR3 region reads CASRPRTENYAEQFF. Supplemented by reference TRBV19 and TRBJ2-1, the full variable domain reads GGIITQTPKFLIGQEGQKLTLKCQQNFNHDTMYWYRQDSGKGLRLIYYSITENDLQKGDLSEGYDASREKKSSFSLTVTSAQKNEMAVFLCASRPRTENYAEQFFGPGTRLTVL.

This clone turned up a few times. Here the gene names and germline are mouse. The CDR3 end falls 4 residues outside the read, so it is completed with the germline J gene. The chain carries TRBV1 and TRBJ2-7; TRBD2 aligns across 12 bases. The germline gives CDR1 NSQYPW, CDR2 LRSPGD (reference sequence). The CDR3 extends over 16 amino acids. The ends lost 5 bases at V and 0 bases at J; junction bases unmatched: 5. The CDR3: CTCSRLGGPSSYEQYF. CDR3 DNA (partial): TGCACCTGCAGTAGACTGGGGGGGCCGAGCTCCTAT. Looking up the rest from reference TRBV1 and TRBJ2-7 gives the full variable domain: VTLLEQNPRWRLVPRGQAVNLRCILKNSQYPWMSWYQQDLQKQLQWLFTLRSPGDKEVKSLPGADYLATRVTDTELRLQVANMSQGRTLYCTCSRLGGPSSYEQYFGPGTRLTVL.

This clone was seen only a few times. The gene symbols are mouse symbols. The read ends 4 residues early relative to the CDR3; the germline J gene fills the gap. The chain recombines TRBV13-2 with TRBJ1-2, with D perhaps matching TRBD1 (6 bases). Trimming stripped 2 bases from V and 2 bases from J, with 7 bases between. CDR1 and CDR2 from the germline V gene are NNHNN and SYGAGS (reference sequence). This CDR3 is 13 amino acids long. The chain's CDR3 is CASGETGNSDYTF. The DNA read from the CDR3 is TGTGCCAGCGGTGAAACAGGGAACTCC.

This clone has more than one count but fewer than ten. Here the gene names and germline are mouse. The CDR3 goes on 4 residues after the read ends, and that part is filled in from the germline J gene. The chain recombines TRBV13-1 with TRBJ2-7, with TRBD1 matching over 10 bases. In germline, CDR1 is NSHNY, CDR2 SYGAGN. This CDR3 spans 13 amino acids. The chain's CDR3 is CASTGQGRDEQYF. CDR3 bases read: TGTGCCAGCACGGGACAGGGGAGGGAT.

This clone was found a few times. Genes and germline come from the mouse. Sequencing ends 4 residues short of the CDR3 end; the germline J gene provides the rest. The chain links TRBV14 to TRBJ2-1; 8 nucleotides align to TRBD1. CDR3 length: 13 residues. CDR1 SGHDT and CDR2 FRDEAV come from the germline V gene. Trimming removed 3 bases from V and 5 bases from J; junction bases left unmatched: 1. This CDR3 reads CASSSTGDAEQFF. The CDR3 DNA, read in part, is TGTGCCAGCAGTTCGACAGGGGATGCT.

To note about this clone: At residue 12, the TCRdb protein departs from the DNA translation, so the protein shown here was derived from the DNA itself. Gene names refer to mouse genes. The CDR3 bases that were read are TGCACCTGCAGTGCCGGGGACAGGGCGAATTCGCCC. Translation gives CTCSAGDRANSP. The CDR3, in full, reads CTCSAGDRANSPLYF. This rearrangement joins TRBV1 to TRBJ1-6; TRBD1 aligns across 9 bases. The observed sequence ends 3 residues before the CDR3 terminus, with the missing tail filled in from the germline J gene. TRBJ1-6 counts as an open reading frame of uncertain function. J lost 7 bases, V lost 3 bases, and 4 bases had no gene match. The CDR3 spans 15 residues. Per germline, CDR1 NSQYPW and CDR2 LRSPGD (reference sequence).

There are a few counts of this clone. Mouse gene names and germline throughout. The read comes to an end 4 residues before the CDR3 does, leaving the germline J gene to fill in the end. The J gene is TRBJ2-1, the V gene TRBV13-3, with TRBD1 identical over 8 bases. V dropped 2 bases and J dropped 4; count of bases not matched to a gene: 8. This CDR3 contains 16 residues. The germline CDR1 and CDR2 sequences are NNHDY and SYVADS. Partial CDR3 DNA: TGTGCCAGCAGTGACCCCGGACAGGGAAGGTATGCT. It yields the protein CASSDPGQGRYA. The full CDR3 is CASSDPGQGRYAEQFF.

Concerning this clone itself: The germline and genes are mouse ones. The DNA ends 4 residues before the CDR3 does, and the rest of the CDR3 is filled in from the germline J gene. The J gene is TRBJ1-2, the V gene TRBV31, with D perhaps matching TRBD1 (6 bases). Germline lookup yields CDR1 GKSSPN and CDR2 SITVG. V gave up 3 bases and J gave up 4 bases, with 12 bases separating them. This CDR3 is built from 13 residues. Incomplete CDR3 DNA: TGTGCCTGGAGCCCGGGGACAACCTCC. It translates to CAWSPGTTS. The CDR3, in full, reads CAWSPGTTSDYTF.

As regards this clone: Germline and genes here are mouse. The read falls 4 residues short of the CDR3 end, and the missing part is taken from the germline J gene. V is TRBV13-1 and J is TRBJ2-2; D might be TRBD1 (6 bases). Trimming pared 6 bases from V and 1 base from J, leaving 16 bases between. Per the germline V gene, CDR1 is NSHNY and CDR2 is SYGAGN. The CDR3 totals 16 residues. The CDR3 region is CASTPSGTKNTGQLYF. CDR3 DNA (partial): TGTGCCAGCACCCCCTCCGGGACAAAAAACACCGGG.

As concerns this clone: These gene names are mouse names. The read comes to an end 4 residues before the CDR3 does, leaving the germline J gene to fill in the end. The gene calls are TRBV1 and TRBJ2-7; TRBD2 aligns across 11 bases. The germline V gene has CDR1 NSQYPW and CDR2 LRSPGD (reference sequence). The CDR3 has 16 amino acids. The CDR3 sequence: CTCSAVSRDWGNEQYF. CDR3 bases read: TGCACCTGCAGTGCAGTCTCCCGGGACTGGGGGAAT. Full variable domain (remainder filled in from reference TRBV1 and TRBJ2-7): VTLLEQNPRWRLVPRGQAVNLRCILKNSQYPWMSWYQQDLQKQLQWLFTLRSPGDKEVKSLPGADYLATRVTDTELRLQVANMSQGRTLYCTCSAVSRDWGNEQYFGPGTRLTVL.

This clone came up many times. Germline and genes: mouse. The read ends 4 residues early relative to the CDR3; the germline J gene fills the gap. The sample holds other DNA sequences that translate to the same CDR3. The chain couples TRBV13-3 to TRBJ2-3, with 8 bases fitting TRBD2. The CDR3 is 16 residues long. CDR1 NNHDY and CDR2 SYVADS come from the germline V gene. Germline trimming cut 2 bases from V and 0 bases from J; bases unmatched to any gene: 5. CDR3 region: CASSEGTGGSAETLYF. CDR3 DNA, as far as it was read: TGTGCCAGCAGTGAGGGGACTGGTGGAAGTGCAGAA.